Listed below are T cell receptor beta chains from one sample, sequenced in a study of chemoradiotherapy in HPV16-positive cancers. Profiling relied on immunoSEQ multiplex PCR, and the TCRdb table lists in-frame clones only, not all of them. The table includes some 12,000 clones, 70% to 90% detected once. The material was blood, obtained from a patient who underwent chemoradiotherapy. The receptor set was obtained from a human donor with HPV-associated anogenital cancer. Each CDR3 is given with its conserved first and last residue. A D gene is named only where the DNA matches it firmly. A clone size is listed for some rows: how often the clone was seen (once, few, many), or a class if it is expanded.

D gene: .
J gene: TRBJ2-5
V gene: TRBV5-1
clone size: .
CDR3 protein: CASSPRDTSETQYF
CDR3 DNA: TGCGCCAGCAGCCCCCGGGACACTTCAGAGACCCAGTACTTC

D gene: TRBD1
J gene: TRBJ1-2
V gene: TRBV19
clone size: .
CDR3 protein: CASSQPGTGTNYTF
CDR3 DNA: TGTGCCAGTAGTCAACCCGGGACAGGGACGAATTACACCTTC

D gene: TRBD2
J gene: TRBJ2-3
V gene: TRBV10-2
clone size: .
CDR3 protein: CASGDYRDSQRTQYF
CDR3 DNA: TGCGCCAGCGGGGACTATAGAGATTCACAGAGGACGCAGTATTTT

D gene: .
J gene: TRBJ2-2
V gene: TRBV10-3
clone size: few
CDR3 protein: CAISDWATGELFF
CDR3 DNA: TGTGCCATCAGTGATTGGGCCACCGGGGAGCTGTTTTTT

D gene: TRBD1
J gene: TRBJ2-1
V gene: TRBV29-1
clone size: .
CDR3 protein: CSALNNFWGQGANEQFF
CDR3 DNA: TGCAGCGCCTTGAATAATTTTTGGGGACAGGGGGCAAATGAGCAGTTCTTC

D gene: .
J gene: TRBJ1-1
V gene: TRBV5-6
clone size: .
CDR3 protein: CASSLDNTEAFF
CDR3 DNA: TGTGCCAGCAGCTTGGATAATACTGAAGCTTTCTTT

D gene: TRBD1
J gene: TRBJ1-2
V gene: TRBV10-3
clone size: .
CDR3 protein: CAIRVTGVLYGYTF
CDR3 DNA: TGTGCCATCAGGGTGACAGGGGTCCTCTATGGCTACACCTTC

D gene: .
J gene: TRBJ2-5
V gene: TRBV7-9
clone size: .
CDR3 protein: CASSLLVWGQRETQYF
CDR3 DNA: TGTGCCAGCAGCTTATTGGTTTGGGGGCAAAGGGAGACCCAGTACTTC

D gene: .
J gene: TRBJ2-3
V gene: TRBV2
clone size: .
CDR3 protein: CASRMDLHTDTQYF
CDR3 DNA: TGTGCCAGCAGGATGGACTTACACACAGATACGCAGTATTTT

D gene: .
J gene: TRBJ1-6
V gene: TRBV19
clone size: once
CDR3 protein: CASSISGPSPLHF
CDR3 DNA: TGTGCCAGTAGTATATCAGGGCCCTCACCCCTCCACTTT

D gene: TRBD1
J gene: TRBJ1-1
V gene: TRBV2
clone size: .
CDR3 protein: CASSERRAGQGGNTEAFF
CDR3 DNA: TGTGCCAGCAGTGAACGCCGTGCGGGACAGGGAGGGAACACTGAAGCTTTCTTT

D gene: TRBD1
J gene: TRBJ1-6
V gene: TRBV10-3
clone size: .
CDR3 protein: CAISYTGQGDNSPLHF
CDR3 DNA: TGTGCCATCAGTTACACGGGACAGGGTGACAATTCACCCCTCCACTTT

D gene: .
J gene: TRBJ1-2
V gene: TRBV27
clone size: .
CDR3 protein: CASATSSNYGYTF
CDR3 DNA: TGTGCCAGCGCAACATCGTCTAACTATGGCTACACCTTC

D gene: .
J gene: TRBJ1-4
V gene: TRBV7-9
clone size: .
CDR3 protein: CASSFGGLRGGATNEKLFF
CDR3 DNA: TGTGCCAGCAGCTTCGGGGGGTTACGTGGGGGAGCAACTAATGAAAAACTGTTTTTT

D gene: TRBD2
J gene: TRBJ2-2
V gene: TRBV6-1
clone size: .
CDR3 protein: CASSNSGGNTGELFF
CDR3 DNA: TGTGCCAGCAGTAATAGCGGGGGGAACACCGGGGAGCTGTTTTTT

D gene: TRBD1
J gene: TRBJ2-2
V gene: TRBV7-9
clone size: few
CDR3 protein: CASSLGQGASGELFF
CDR3 DNA: TGTGCCAGCAGCTTGGGACAGGGGGCGAGCGGGGAGCTGTTTTTT